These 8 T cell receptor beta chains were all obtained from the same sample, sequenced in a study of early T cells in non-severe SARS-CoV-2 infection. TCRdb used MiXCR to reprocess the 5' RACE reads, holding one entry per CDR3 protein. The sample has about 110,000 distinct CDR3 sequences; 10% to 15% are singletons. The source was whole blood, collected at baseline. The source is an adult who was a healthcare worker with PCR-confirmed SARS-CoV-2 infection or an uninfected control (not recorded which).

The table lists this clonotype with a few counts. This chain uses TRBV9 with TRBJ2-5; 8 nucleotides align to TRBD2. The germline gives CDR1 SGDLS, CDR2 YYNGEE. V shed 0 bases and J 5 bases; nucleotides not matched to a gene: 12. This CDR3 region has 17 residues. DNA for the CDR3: TGTGCCAGCAGCGTAGTGGGAACTAGCGGTGTCCCGGAGACCCAGTACTTC. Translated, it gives CASSVVGTSGVPETQYF.

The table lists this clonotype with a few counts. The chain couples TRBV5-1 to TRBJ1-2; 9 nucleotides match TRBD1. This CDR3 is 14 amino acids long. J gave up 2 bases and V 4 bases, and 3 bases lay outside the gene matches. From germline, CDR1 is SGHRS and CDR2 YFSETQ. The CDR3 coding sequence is TGCGCCAGCAGCCAGACAGGGGGAAACTATGGCTACACCTTC. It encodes CASSQTGGNYGYTF.

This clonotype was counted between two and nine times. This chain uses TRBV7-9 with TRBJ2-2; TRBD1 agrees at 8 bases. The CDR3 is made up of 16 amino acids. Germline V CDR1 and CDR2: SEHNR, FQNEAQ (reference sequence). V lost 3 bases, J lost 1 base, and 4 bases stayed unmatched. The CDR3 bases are TGTGCCAGCAGCTTTAAAGGGACAGGGAACACCGGGGAGCTGTTTTTT. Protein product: CASSFKGTGNTGELFF. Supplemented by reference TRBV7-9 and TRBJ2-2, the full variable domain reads DTGVSQNPRHKITKRGQNVTFRCDPISEHNRLYWYRQTLGQGPEFLTYFQNEAQLEKSRLLSDRFSAERPKGSFSTLEIQRTEQGDSAMYLCASSFKGTGNTGELFFGEGSRLTVL.

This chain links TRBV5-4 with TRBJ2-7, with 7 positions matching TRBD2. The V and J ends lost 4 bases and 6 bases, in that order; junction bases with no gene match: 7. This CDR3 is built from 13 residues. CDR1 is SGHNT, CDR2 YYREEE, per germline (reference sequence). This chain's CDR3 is CASSLGGEREQYF. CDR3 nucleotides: TGTGCCAGCAGCCTGGGGGGGGAGCGCGAGCAGTACTTC.

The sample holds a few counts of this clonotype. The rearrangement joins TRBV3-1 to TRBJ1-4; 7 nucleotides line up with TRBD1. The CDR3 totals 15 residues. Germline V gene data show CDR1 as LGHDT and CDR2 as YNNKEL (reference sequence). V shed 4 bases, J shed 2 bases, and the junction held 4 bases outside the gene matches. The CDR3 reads CASSRRQGTNEKLFF. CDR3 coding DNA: TGTGCCAGCAGCCGGAGACAGGGCACTAATGAAAAACTGTTTTTT.

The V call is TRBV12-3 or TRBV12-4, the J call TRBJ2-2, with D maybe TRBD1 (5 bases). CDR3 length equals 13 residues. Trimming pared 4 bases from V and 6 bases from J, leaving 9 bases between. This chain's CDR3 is CASSSRAPGELFF. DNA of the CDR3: TGTGCCAGCAGTTCCAGGGCCCCCGGGGAGCTGTTTTTT.

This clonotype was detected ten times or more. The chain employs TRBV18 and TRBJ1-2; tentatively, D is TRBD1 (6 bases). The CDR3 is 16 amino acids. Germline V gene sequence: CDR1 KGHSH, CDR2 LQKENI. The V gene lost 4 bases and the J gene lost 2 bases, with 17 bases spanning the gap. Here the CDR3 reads CASSQGQQQGNYGYTF. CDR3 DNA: TGTGCCAGCTCACAAGGACAACAACAGGGCAACTATGGCTACACCTTC. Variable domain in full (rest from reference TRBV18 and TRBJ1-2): NAGVMQNPRHLVRRRGQEARLRCSPMKGHSHVYWYRQLPEEGLKFMVYLQKENIIDESGMPKERFSAEFPKEGPSILRIQQVVRGDSAAYFCASSQGQQQGNYGYTFGSGTRLTVV.

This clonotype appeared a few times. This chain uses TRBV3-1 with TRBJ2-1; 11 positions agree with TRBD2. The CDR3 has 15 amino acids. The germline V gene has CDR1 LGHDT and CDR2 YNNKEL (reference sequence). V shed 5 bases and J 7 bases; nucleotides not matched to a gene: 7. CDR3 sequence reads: CASSSPPSGGNEQFF. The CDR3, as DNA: TGTGCCAGCAGCTCCCCGCCTAGCGGGGGGAATGAGCAGTTCTTC.